Listed here are 32 T cell receptor beta chains from one sample, sequenced in a study of T-cell reconstitution after alpha-beta-depleted transplantation in children. The library targeted TCRbeta and was prepared with unique molecular identifiers. TCRdb ran MiXCR on the PCR reads and lists one entry per CDR3 protein. The data show fewer than 550,000 distinct CDR3 sequences, about 10% seen once. The sample consisted of PBMCs, mostly from graft donor cells, taken 180 days after TCRalphabeta/CD19-depleted stem cell transplant. Every receptor here comes from a female patient younger than 10 who had a stem cell transplant for aplastic anemia, so the T cells may come from the graft donor.

The rearrangement links TRBV20-1 to TRBJ2-7; 7 nucleotides align to TRBD1. The CDR3 is 16 residues long. CDR1 is DFQATT, CDR2 SNEGSKA, per germline (reference sequence). J was trimmed by 0 bases and V by 3 bases; bases with no gene match: 11. The CDR3 DNA is TGCAGTGCTAGTAATTTACCGGGACAGTCCTCCTACGAGCAGTACTTC. It is translated as CSASNLPGQSSYEQYF.

This chain uses TRBV5-7 with TRBJ1-1; 12 bases are a match to TRBD1. TRBV5-7 counts as an open reading frame of uncertain function. The CDR3 is made up of 16 amino acids. V shed 0 bases, J shed 5 bases, and the junction held 5 bases outside the gene matches. Here the CDR3 reads CASSLDGTGGRTEAFF. The CDR3 coding sequence is TGTGCCAGCAGCTTGGATGGGACAGGGGGCCGGACTGAAGCTTTCTTT.

This chain uses TRBV28 with TRBJ2-1, with 9 bases aligning to TRBD1. Losses at the gene ends were 6 bases for V and 8 bases for J; bases not matched to a gene: 5. This CDR3 is built from 13 residues. The germline CDR1 and CDR2 sequences are MDHEN and SYDVKM. For the CDR3, the DNA is TGTGCCAGCAGATTAACAGGGGGCGATGAGCAGTTCTTC. This encodes CASRLTGGDEQFF.

A remark on this clonotype: Germline is not matched at one junction end, which may reflect a read error. The genes are TRBV29-1 and TRBJ1-1, with TRBD1 identical over 7 bases. Per germline, CDR1 SQVTM and CDR2 ANQGSEA. The CDR3 spans 14 residues. CDR3 sequence: CSVQEGAPNTEAFF. In DNA form, the CDR3 reads TGCAGCGTTCAAGAGGGGGCCCCGAACACTGAAGCTTTCTTT.

V is TRBV30 and J is TRBJ1-5; D remains unclear. There are 18 residues in the CDR3. Germline CDR1 and CDR2: GTSNPN and SVGIG (reference sequence). The V gene lost 2 bases and the J gene lost 1 base, with 21 bases spanning the gap. CDR3 sequence reads: CAWSPGLFGFPSNQPQHF. CDR3 DNA: TGTGCCTGGAGTCCTGGATTATTTGGTTTTCCGAGCAATCAGCCCCAGCATTTT.

The rearrangement links TRBV10-3 to TRBJ1-1; D call uncertain. There are 12 residues in the CDR3. The germline V gene encodes CDR1 ENHRY and CDR2 SYGVKD. Trimming shortened V by 6 bases and J by 1 base, and 6 bases separated the two germline ends. Here the CDR3 DNA reads TGTGCCATCAGAGATCCGAACACTGAAGCTTTCTTT. Translation gives CAIRDPNTEAFF.

The chain links TRBV19 to TRBJ2-1, with 14 bases lining up with TRBD2. V shed 4 bases, J shed 11 bases, and the junction held 7 bases outside the gene matches. Per germline, CDR1 LNHDA and CDR2 SQIVND (reference sequence). The CDR3 length is 15 residues. This CDR3 is CASSTGTSGREKQFF. CDR3 nucleotide sequence: TGTGCCAGTAGTACAGGGACTAGCGGGAGAGAGAAGCAGTTCTTC.

In its sample, this clonotype was seen a few times. The chain employs TRBV7-3 and TRBJ2-1, with a tentative D call TRBD2 (5 bases). Germline V gene lookup returns CDR1 SGHTA and CDR2 FQGTGA. Trimming stripped 4 bases from V and 0 bases from J, with 19 bases between. CDR3 length: 18 residues. The chain's CDR3 is CASSSEGGGRSSYNEQFF. CDR3 nucleotides: TGTGCCAGCAGCTCCGAGGGTGGCGGGCGTAGCTCCTACAATGAGCAGTTCTTC. Variable domain in full (rest from reference TRBV7-3 and TRBJ2-1): GAGVSQTPSNKVTEKGKYVELRCDPISGHTALYWYRQSLGQGPEFLIYFQGTGAADDSGLPNDRFFAVRPEGSVSTLKIQRTERGDSAVYLCASSSEGGGRSSYNEQFFGPGTRLTVL.

This clonotype was picked up many times. The J gene is TRBJ2-7, the V gene TRBV7-2; no clear D. V was cut by 2 bases and J by 6 bases, with 8 bases left in between. The CDR3 loop spans 12 amino acids. Germline CDR1 is SGHTA and CDR2 is FQGNSA. Written as DNA, the CDR3 is TGTGCCAGCAGCTTACGGCGAGGCGAGCAGTACGTC. This encodes CASSLRRGEQYV.

Ten or more counts support this clonotype. J is TRBJ2-7 and V is TRBV29-1, with TRBD1 matching over 8 bases. The trim removed 7 bases at V and 4 bases at J, leaving 6 bases unmatched. Per germline, CDR1 SQVTM and CDR2 ANQGSEA. The CDR3 is 12 amino acids. The CDR3 reads CSAQGALYEQYF. In DNA form, the CDR3 reads TGCAGCGCGCAGGGGGCGCTTTACGAGCAGTACTTC.

This clonotype was detected a few times. V and J are TRBV14 and TRBJ2-1, with 8 nucleotides matching TRBD2. The length of the CDR3 is 14 residues. Germline CDR1 and CDR2: SGHDN and FVKESK. Trimming at V came to 3 bases and at J to 9 bases, leaving 7 bases not matched to a gene. In DNA form, the CDR3 reads TGTGCCAGCAGCCAGACCGGGACTAGAAGTGAGCAGTTCTTC. It translates to CASSQTGTRSEQFF.

In this sample, this clonotype turned up a few times. The chain is built from TRBV18 and TRBJ2-3; 10 bases map to TRBD1. Germline V gene data show CDR1 as KGHSH and CDR2 as LQKENI. J was trimmed by 3 bases and V by 0 bases; bases with no gene match: 12. This CDR3 region has 19 residues. The CDR3 here is CASSPPIPLPGQGTDTQYF. CDR3 in DNA: TGTGCCAGCTCACCACCGATCCCCCTCCCGGGACAGGGGACAGATACGCAGTATTTT.

Worth noting for this clonotype: One junction end does not reproduce the germline sequence, and a read error may be involved. V gene TRBV3-1 combines with J gene TRBJ2-1, with D perhaps matching TRBD1 or TRBD2 (5 bases each). The CDR3 runs 16 residues. Germline CDR1 LGHDT, CDR2 YNNKEL (reference sequence). The CDR3 sequence: CAGSRRDPSSHNEQFF. Here the CDR3 DNA reads TGTGCCGGCAGCCGCCGGGACCCCTCATCCCACAATGAGCAGTTCTTC.

The chain carries TRBV5-6 and TRBJ1-1, with D perhaps matching TRBD1 (5 bases). The germline gives CDR1 SGHDT, CDR2 YYEEEE. CDR3 length equals 15 residues. Trimming left V 1 base short and J 1 base short, with 11 bases between. The CDR3 DNA is TGTGCCAGCAGCTTGTGGTACGGGGGGAACACTGAAGCTTTCTTT. Translation: CASSLWYGGNTEAFF.

This chain links TRBV28 with TRBJ2-5; 9 bases are a match to TRBD1. This CDR3 has 15 amino acids. Germline CDR1 and CDR2: MDHEN and SYDVKM. J lost 3 bases, V lost 5 bases, and 7 bases had no gene match. CDR3 in amino acids: CASSAGGTGKETQYF. The CDR3 DNA reads TGTGCCAGCAGTGCAGGTGGGACAGGGAAAGAGACCCAGTACTTC.

This clonotype was recorded a few times. This sequence joins TRBV5-1 and TRBJ2-1, with D perhaps TRBD2 (6 bases). The CDR3 contains 15 residues. Trimming shortened V by 3 bases and J by 4 bases, and 14 bases separated the two germline ends. Germline CDR1 SGHRS, CDR2 YFSETQ. This CDR3 is CASSSGDTAYNEQFF. The CDR3 DNA follows: TGCGCCAGCAGCTCGGGGGATACGGCTTACAATGAGCAGTTCTTC.

This clonotype was observed a handful of times. This chain joins TRBV5-1 and TRBJ1-4, with 9 bases fitting TRBD1. Germline loops: CDR1 SGHRS, CDR2 YFSETQ. The CDR3 is 17 amino acids. Germline trimming cut 4 bases from V and 6 bases from J; bases unmatched to any gene: 13. The chain's CDR3 is CASSPGTGPRSDEKLFF. In DNA form, the CDR3 reads TGCGCCAGCAGCCCCGGGACAGGGCCTCGGTCCGATGAAAAACTGTTTTTT.

This clonotype turned up a few times. This rearrangement joins TRBV7-8 to TRBJ1-2; no reliable D call. CDR1 and CDR2 (germline): SGHVS, FQNEAQ. The CDR3 sequence is 15 residues long. The germline V and J ends were trimmed by 5 bases and 4 bases, with 17 bases remaining between them. This CDR3 reads CASSPGLGLGYGYTF. The CDR3 bases are TGTGCCAGCAGCCCCGGACTAGGCCTGGGCTATGGCTACACCTTC.

There are a few counts of this clonotype. This chain links TRBV5-1 with TRBJ1-4; D is unclear. The CDR3 contains 16 residues. Germline V gene data show CDR1 as SGHRS and CDR2 as YFSETQ. V was cut by 4 bases and J by 0 bases, with 13 bases left in between. CDR3 loop: CASSRGRSATNEKLFF. The CDR3 DNA sequence: TGCGCCAGCAGCAGAGGACGGTCTGCAACTAATGAAAAACTGTTTTTT. The full variable domain, its missing parts supplied by reference TRBV5-1 and TRBJ1-4, is KAGVTQTPRYLIKTRGQQVTLSCSPISGHRSVSWYQQTPGQGLQFLFEYFSETQRNKGNFPGRFSGRQFSNSRSEMNVSTLELGDSALYLCASSRGRSATNEKLFFGSGTQLSVL.

This clonotype came up many times. The chain uses TRBV12-3 or TRBV12-4 and TRBJ2-7; D is unresolved. V dropped 6 bases and J dropped 1 base, with 13 bases sitting between them. This CDR3 contains 14 residues. The CDR3 sequence: CASSQNFKSYEQYF. The CDR3 region has the DNA TGTGCCAGCAGCCAGAACTTCAAATCCTACGAGCAGTACTTC.

This clonotype showed up just a few times. The rearrangement joins TRBV28 to TRBJ2-1; 7 positions match TRBD2. The germline CDR1 and CDR2 sequences are MDHEN and SYDVKM. The CDR3 extends over 19 amino acids. With V trimmed by 8 bases and J by 8 bases, 27 bases remained unmatched. The CDR3 is CASGLGGSGRRPVGYEQFF. CDR3 bases: TGTGCCAGCGGCTTAGGCGGGAGTGGTCGCCGACCGGTGGGGTATGAGCAGTTCTTC.

This clonotype showed up just a few times. The V and J genes are TRBV12-3 or TRBV12-4 and TRBJ1-2, with 9 positions matching TRBD1. The CDR3 sequence is 13 residues long. J was trimmed by 7 bases and V by 7 bases; bases with no gene match: 7. DNA for the CDR3: TGTGCCAGCATCGTTACAGGGGGCTCTGGCTACACCTTC. Its translation is CASIVTGGSGYTF.

This chain links TRBV5-8 with TRBJ1-5; a possible D gene is TRBD1 (5 bases). The germline gives CDR1 SGHTS, CDR2 YDEGEE. Trimming removed 0 bases at V and 3 bases at J, with 10 bases between. This CDR3 comprises 15 residues. The CDR3 DNA is TGTGCCAGCAGCTTGGGGGACCTTATCAATCAGCCCCAGCATTTT. Translated: CASSLGDLINQPQHF.

This clonotype has more than one count but fewer than ten. The chain combines TRBV29-1 with TRBJ2-1; unclear D gene. Germline-derived CDR1 and CDR2 are SQVTM and ANQGSEA. The CDR3 is 11 amino acids. V lost 4 bases and J 6 bases, leaving 7 bases between the germline ends. The CDR3: CSVGAVNEQFF. As DNA, the CDR3 is TGCAGCGTTGGTGCCGTCAATGAGCAGTTCTTC.

This clonotype was counted ten times or more. The J gene is TRBJ1-5, the V gene TRBV6-5, with D maybe TRBD1 (6 bases). The CDR3 length is 14 residues. V lost 6 bases and J 2 bases, leaving 11 bases between the germline ends. CDR1 MNHEY and CDR2 SVGAGI come from the germline V gene. Here the CDR3 reads CASRGGRGNQPQHF. The CDR3 DNA is TGTGCCAGCAGAGGGGGGCGCGGCAATCAGCCCCAGCATTTT.

The chain joins TRBV27 to TRBJ1-5; 7 bases align to TRBD1. The CDR3 has 13 amino acids. In germline, CDR1 is MNHEY, CDR2 SMNVEV (reference sequence). The V segment lost 5 bases and the J segment 9 bases; nucleotides outside the gene matches: 7. The CDR3 is CASSLDRAWPQHF. CDR3 bases: TGTGCCAGCAGTCTCGACAGGGCATGGCCCCAGCATTTT.

This clonotype has only a few counts. The chain has TRBV6-6 and TRBJ1-1, with D maybe TRBD1 (6 bases). The length of the CDR3 is 13 residues. Trimming took off 5 bases at V and 11 bases at J, with 18 bases between the two ends. Germline CDR1 reads MNHNY; CDR2 reads SVGAGI (reference sequence). This CDR3 reads CASSLTGQKSAFF. In DNA, the CDR3 is TGTGCCAGCAGTCTCACGGGACAAAAGTCGGCTTTCTTT.

This clonotype was detected many times. This chain links TRBV5-1 with TRBJ2-5; 7 bases line up with TRBD2. The junction had 7 bases not matched to a gene; V was cut back by 0 bases and J by 5 bases. This CDR3 region has 15 residues. The germline CDR1 and CDR2 sequences are SGHRS and YFSETQ. The CDR3 spells CASSLVAGVGETQYF. Written as DNA, the CDR3 is TGCGCCAGCAGCTTGGTGGCGGGAGTCGGTGAGACCCAGTACTTC.

This clonotype was recorded a few times. The CDR3 nucleotides read TGTGCCAGCAGCCAACTTACAGGACTAGCGGGTTTGTACGAGCAGTACTTC. Translated: CASSQLTGLAGLYEQYF. The gene calls are TRBV14 and TRBJ2-7; 11 positions agree with TRBD2. V gave up 2 bases and J gave up 4 bases; unmatched junction bases: 10. The CDR3 loop spans 17 amino acids. Germline-derived CDR1 and CDR2 are SGHDN and FVKESK.

This clonotype occurred many times. The gene calls are TRBV9 and TRBJ2-5, with D possibly being TRBD2 (5 bases). CDR1 and CDR2 (germline): SGDLS, YYNGEE. V was shortened by 0 bases and J by 4 bases, with 16 bases between the two germline ends. The CDR3 sequence is 16 residues long. CDR3 DNA sequence: TGTGCCAGCAGCGTAGCCCCCGACGTAAGCGGAGAGACCCAGTACTTC. It is translated as CASSVAPDVSGETQYF. The full variable domain, rest sourced from reference TRBV9 and TRBJ2-5, is DSGVTQTPKHLITATGQRVTLRCSPRSGDLSVYWYQQSLDQGLQFLIQYYNGEERAKGNILERFSAQQFPDLHSELNLSSLELGDSALYFCASSVAPDVSGETQYFGPGTRLLVL.

This clonotype has more than one count but fewer than ten. The CDR3 nucleotides are TGTGCCAGCAGACCGGGACTAGCGGAGCTGGATACGCAGTATTTT. Its translation: CASRPGLAELDTQYF. The chain has TRBV3-1 and TRBJ2-3; 11 positions match TRBD2. The length of the CDR3 is 15 residues. The V gene's germline CDR1 is LGHDT and CDR2 YNNKEL (reference sequence). The V gene end was trimmed by 6 bases and the J gene end by 6 bases; junction bases not matched to a gene: 8.

This clonotype has a handful of counts. The chain combines TRBV29-1 with TRBJ2-1; TRBD2 matches 8 bases. Germline loops: CDR1 SQVTM, CDR2 ANQGSEA. With 8 bases clipped from V and 0 bases from J, the junction kept 3 bases outside the gene matches. The CDR3 is 13 residues long. As DNA, the CDR3 is TGCAGCATAAGCGGGAGCTCCTACAATGAGCAGTTCTTC. Translated: CSISGSSYNEQFF.